Listed below are T cell receptor beta chains from one sample, sequenced in a study of regulatory T cells in long-lasting Graves disease. Using its own MiXCR run on the multiplex PCR reads, TCRdb lists one record per CDR3 protein. In the table there are 350,000 to 450,000 distinct CDR3 sequences, 15% of which are singletons. A further study also used this sample, focusing on T cells in Graves' hyperthyroidism and ophthalmopathy.

The starting material was peripheral blood mononuclear cells (PBMCs), obtained at new diagnosis, from a patient treated with antithyroid drugs. Receptors originate from a woman aged 35 to 49 with Graves disease. CDR3s leave out the opening cysteine and the closing phenylalanine or tryptophan. Each record gives: V gene, CDR3 protein.

TRBV13,ASRAAGAGYEQY
TRBV6-2/TRBV6-3,ASSLNTGGDNEQF
TRBV12-3/TRBV12-4,ASTYRVSYNEQF
TRBV5-8,ASSLLSRQTNQPQH
TRBV5-5,ASRSGINSNQPQH
TRBV25-1,ASRGSGSYEQY
TRBV9,ASSVASIGKQETQY
TRBV28,AIPRARRWEKLF
TRBV28,ASRSGLHSPTDTQY
TRBV20-1,SARDRQGFVNEQF
TRBV27,ASSRGPLQNTEAF
TRBV7-6,ASSLMRGANSGANVLT
TRBV28,ASRKPYVWTVNTGELF
TRBV12-3/TRBV12-4,ASSSQTSPSYEQY
TRBV12-3/TRBV12-4,ASSQRGATTDTQY
TRBV3-1,ASSRRESSYEQY
TRBV2,ASSAVRALGYEQY